What follows describes a single T cell receptor beta chain. This clone has only one observation. Its antigen is currently not known. The sample holds no much larger clone one base away, and base qualities are not on file. V is cut back by 4 bases and J by 7 bases, with 6 bases in the junction unmatched. From cysteine to phenylalanine, the CDR3 is 14 amino acids long. The sequence is cut down to CDR3 DNA, 42 bases in frame from base 1. From a lookup of the germline V gene (reference sequence), CDR1 and CDR2 are MNHNY and SVGAGI. The entry originates in a study of blood T cell repertoires in COVID-19 (dated by TCRdb to 2018 to 2020). Notes on the research overall: Samples from collaborators originated in the United States, Italy and Spain and spanned both the acute and convalescent phases of COVID-19. The prospective study material was composed of cDNA or gDNA derived from T cells, B-cell-depleted T cells, or PBMCs. Deeply sampled blood TCRbeta repertoires from subjects exposed to, actively infected with, or recovered from COVID-19 were included in the dataset. The repertoires were made available in a free public database intended to serve as a resource for research on the immune response to SARS-CoV-2. The samples were drawn from two sources: the first 160 participants of the ongoing ImmuneRACE study, and 1,254 subjects contributed by 6 global collaborators. The sample metadata nearly always contained a de-identified subject ID, COVID-19 status, age in years and sex. Where HLA class I and class II types were available, the types were taken from metadata supplied by the sample provider, not from assay-based typing.

TCRbeta CDR3 regions were amplified from genomic DNA using the immunoSEQ Assay, a bias-controlled multiplex PCR. From the authors' description of their analysis: Within the assay, amplification of reference gene primers was used to estimate how many nucleated cells each sample contained. To quantify the absolute abundance of each unique TCRbeta CDR3 rearrangement, sequence reads were collapsed and filtered. For each sample, productive Simpson clonality was calculated as the square root of Simpson's diversity index across productive rearrangements. TCRdb's version of the immuneACCESS table is confined to in-frame rearrangements and falls short of the full clone set. An unresolved V gene accounts for under half of the shortfall where checked; the remainder is of unknown origin. The DNA was the basis for D and trimming; V, J and clone size are from that table. Recorded for this sample are about 120,000 clones; around two thirds of them occurred a single time. Approximately 2% of the sample is taken by the ten largest.

What the study reported, not specific to this receptor: The amount of clinical and demographic metadata varied by source and participant and was provided uncurated.

Collaborating institutions collected whole blood in K2EDTA tubes following their own protocols. For TCRbeta analysis, collaborator samples were shipped as frozen whole blood, as isolated PBMCs, or as DNA extracted from either sample type. Recombination linked TRBV6-6 to TRBJ2-7; TRBD1 aligns with 11 central bases. The TCR originated in a woman between 65 and 79 years old with acute or convalescent COVID-19. The sequenced sample consisted of peripheral blood. The CDR3: CASSSGQGDREQYF. The DNA sequence reads TGTGCCAGCAGTTCGGGACAGGGGGATCGGGAGCAGTACTTC.